The 22 T cell receptor beta chains below come from one sample, sequenced in a study of vaccination and CD4 T cells after COVID-19. Their target antigens are unknown. Documented treatment: roughly nine-day PBMC culture with coronavirus spike peptide pools or control peptides (ViraFEST assay). The collection of CD4+ T cells from the unexposed donor took place before the COVID-19 pandemic (2011-2018). The Oncomine TCR Beta short-read assay sequenced DNA from cultured CD4+ T cells. Each CDR3 protein gets one entry after TCRdb re-called the PCR reads with MiXCR. The table includes under 8,000 distinct CDR3 sequences, about 55% detected once. What was sequenced was CD4+ T cells from blood, cultured in vitro. These receptors all come from a human donor in good health.

The chain recombines TRBV5-1 with TRBJ1-6, with a possible D match to TRBD1 (5 bases). The CDR3 runs to 14 residues. Looked up from germline, CDR1 is SGHRS and CDR2 is YFSETQ. The ends were cut back, 0 bases at V and 8 bases at J, with 9 bases in the middle. CDR3 sequence (DNA): TGCGCCAGCAGCTTGGGACAGAGCCATTCACCCCTCCACTTT. Translated: CASSLGQSHSPLHF.

This chain connects TRBV15 to TRBJ2-5, with D unclear. CDR1 is LNHNV, CDR2 YYDKDF, per germline (reference sequence). The CDR3 runs to 15 residues. V shed 0 bases and J shed 4 bases, with 12 bases lying between them. CDR3 DNA: TGTGCCACCAGCAGAGATGGACGAAAAATAGAGACCCAGTACTTC. Translating it yields CATSRDGRKIETQYF. The full variable domain, completed using reference TRBV15 and TRBJ2-5, is DAMVIQNPRYQVTQFGKPVTLSCSQTLNHNVMYWYQQKSSQAPKLLFHYYDKDFNNEADTPDNFQSRRPNTSFCFLDIRSPGLGDTAMYLCATSRDGRKIETQYFGPGTRLLVL.

CDR3 bases: TGTGCCAGCAGCCCGATGCTCGAGACAGCCTATGGCTACACCTTC. It translates to CASSPMLETAYGYTF. The chain has TRBV11-2 and TRBJ1-2, with D possibly matching TRBD1 (5 bases). Germline V gene lookup returns CDR1 SGHAT and CDR2 FQNNGV. The CDR3 spans 15 residues. Trimming removed 5 bases at V and 4 bases at J, with 17 bases between.

The chain is built from TRBV12-3 or TRBV12-4 and TRBJ1-2; the D is unclear. V lost 6 bases to trimming and J lost 2 bases, with 19 bases between them. The CDR3 runs to 16 residues. The CDR3 nucleotides are TGTGCCAGCAGCTTACCCGCTCAATGGGGAAACTATGGCTACACCTTC. Its protein product is CASSLPAQWGNYGYTF.

This CDR3 reads CASSDFRTTDTQYF. The CDR3 DNA reads TGCGCCAGCAGTGATTTCAGGACCACAGATACGCAGTATTTT. The chain is built from TRBV10-1 and TRBJ2-3; D call uncertain. Germline V gene data show CDR1 as WNHNN and CDR2 as SYGVQD (reference sequence). This CDR3 has 14 amino acids. The germline V and J ends were trimmed by 3 bases and 2 bases, with 9 bases remaining between them.

V and J are TRBV27 and TRBJ2-7; 9 bases are a match to TRBD1. The CDR3 has 14 amino acids. V was pared by 7 bases and J by 6 bases, with 10 bases of the junction left unmatched. The V gene's germline CDR1 is MNHEY and CDR2 SMNVEV (reference sequence). CDR3 residues: CASNGGTGLAEQYF. CDR3 coding DNA: TGTGCCAGCAACGGGGGGACAGGGCTGGCCGAGCAGTACTTC.

The chain combines TRBV12-5 with TRBJ2-5, with 12 bases matching TRBD2. Germline CDR1 reads LGHNT; CDR2 reads FRNRAP. With V trimmed by 4 bases and J by 2 bases, 5 bases remained unmatched. This CDR3 has 16 residues. This chain's CDR3 is CASGSLTSGGQETQYF. In nucleotides, the CDR3 is TGTGCTAGTGGTTCGCTGACTAGCGGGGGTCAAGAGACCCAGTACTTC. The variable domain in full, with the rest retrieved from reference TRBV12-5 and TRBJ2-5, is DARVTQTPRHKVTEMGQEVTMRCQPILGHNTVFWYRQTMMQGLELLAYFRNRAPLDDSGMPKDRFSAEMPDATLATLKIQPSEPRDSAVYFCASGSLTSGGQETQYFGPGTRLLVL.

This clonotype rates as medium-sized. The chain joins TRBV6-2 or TRBV6-3 to TRBJ1-2; no definite D call. The CDR3 is 13 amino acids. The V end lost 6 bases, the J end lost 4 bases, and 12 bases lay between the germline ends. Germline V gene lookup returns CDR1 MNHEY and CDR2 SVGEGT. The CDR3 region is CASSLLSTYGYTF. The CDR3 DNA follows: TGTGCCAGCAGCCTCCTTTCGACCTATGGCTACACCTTC.

The CDR3 nucleotides are TGTGCCATCCCGAGGAAAGAAACAGGGGGTAAAGGCTATGGCTACACCTTC. Its translation is CAIPRKETGGKGYGYTF. The rearrangement joins TRBV10-3 to TRBJ1-2; 8 nucleotides line up with TRBD1. CDR3 size: 17 residues. Per germline, CDR1 ENHRY and CDR2 SYGVKD. V trimming: 8 bases; J trimming: 4 bases; junction bases outside the gene matches: 18.

This clonotype was counted only a few times. V gene TRBV6-4 combines with J gene TRBJ1-5; D unclear. Germline V gene data show CDR1 as MRHNA and CDR2 as SNTAGT. V shed 6 bases and J shed 0 bases, with 12 bases lying between them. The CDR3 covers 15 residues. In DNA form, the CDR3 reads TGTGCCAGCAGCAAAGAGGGTGCTAGCAATCAGCCCCAGCATTTT. Translated, it gives CASSKEGASNQPQHF.

The chain joins TRBV6-2 or TRBV6-3 to TRBJ1-2, with D uncertain. This CDR3 comprises 14 residues. Germline V gene lookup returns CDR1 MNHEY and CDR2 SVGEGT. V was cut by 2 bases and J by 2 bases, with 9 bases left in between. The CDR3: CASSYGQPNYGYTF. The DNA of the CDR3 is TGTGCCAGCAGTTACGGGCAGCCGAACTATGGCTACACCTTC.

The chain has TRBV5-4 and TRBJ2-5, with D unclear. CDR3 length: 13 amino acids. V lost 1 base and J 0 bases, leaving 4 bases between the germline ends. In germline, CDR1 is SGHNT, CDR2 YYREEE (reference sequence). In DNA form, the CDR3 reads TGTGCCAGCAGCTTGACCAACCAAGAGACCCAGTACTTC. This encodes CASSLTNQETQYF.

This clonotype occurred once. The chain employs TRBV12-3 or TRBV12-4 and TRBJ2-6; 7 bases are a match to TRBD1. The CDR3 length is 16 residues. V gave up 6 bases and J gave up 2 bases; unmatched junction bases: 7. The CDR3 loop is CASRYTGEPGANVLTF. The CDR3 DNA reads as TGTGCCAGCAGATATACAGGGGAACCTGGGGCCAACGTCCTGACTTTC.

The chain uses TRBV6-1 and TRBJ1-1; 10 bases are a match to TRBD1. The CDR3 is made up of 13 amino acids. Trimming removed 4 bases from V and 7 bases from J; junction bases left unmatched: 3. CDR1 is MNHNS and CDR2 is SASEGT in the germline V gene. In nucleotides, the CDR3 is TGTGCCAGCAGTGGACAGGGGGCCGGTGAAGCTTTCTTT. Encoded protein: CASSGQGAGEAFF.

The rearrangement links TRBV20-1 to TRBJ1-5; perhaps TRBD1 as D (6 bases). This CDR3 contains 19 residues. Per the germline V gene, CDR1 is DFQATT and CDR2 is SNEGSKA (reference sequence). The germline V and J ends were trimmed by 2 bases and 2 bases, with 25 bases remaining between them. CDR3 in DNA: TGCAGTGCTAGATACTTCGGGGGGGGCCAGGGATCGGGCAATCAGCCCCAGCATTTT. It encodes CSARYFGGGQGSGNQPQHF.

The chain carries TRBV7-2 and TRBJ2-1, with a possible D match to TRBD2 (6 bases). Germline assignment: CDR1 SGHTA and CDR2 FQGNSA. V was clipped by 5 bases and J by 1 base, with 15 bases between them. CDR3 length equals 16 residues. CDR3: CASSPRGFRSYNEQFF. The DNA for the CDR3 is TGTGCCAGCAGCCCCCGGGGGTTTAGGTCCTACAATGAGCAGTTCTTC.

The chain uses TRBV15 and TRBJ2-2; D is undetermined. The germline gives CDR1 LNHNV, CDR2 YYDKDF (reference sequence). The germline V and J ends were trimmed by 9 bases and 5 bases, with 13 bases remaining between them. The CDR3 spans 13 residues. The CDR3 DNA reads TGTGCCACTTTCTCCCCTGCGACCGGGGAGCTGTTTTTT. Encoded protein: CATFSPATGELFF.

This clonotype was counted only a few times. The CDR3 sequence is CASSRGHEQYF. The CDR3 nucleotides read TGTGCCAGTAGTAGAGGGCACGAGCAGTACTTC. The V gene is TRBV19, the J gene TRBJ2-7; tentative D call: TRBD2 (5 bases). Deletions cut 4 bases from V and 5 bases from J, with 6 bases between. The CDR3 sequence is 11 residues long. CDR1 and CDR2 from the germline V gene are LNHDA and SQIVND (reference sequence). Drawing the rest from reference TRBV19 and TRBJ2-7, the complete variable domain is DGGITQSPKYLFRKEGQNVTLSCEQNLNHDAMYWYRQDPGQGLRLIYYSQIVNDFQKGDIAEGYSVSREKKESFPLTVTSAQKNPTAFYLCASSRGHEQYFGPGTRLTVT.

V and J are TRBV20-1 and TRBJ1-1; tentative D call: TRBD1 (5 bases). The CDR3 sequence is 15 residues long. V was trimmed by 0 bases and J by 1 base, leaving 12 bases between them. Germline V gene data show CDR1 as DFQATT and CDR2 as SNEGSKA (reference sequence). The CDR3 sequence: CSARDGGHWNTEAFF. CDR3 sequence (DNA): TGCAGTGCTAGAGATGGAGGACACTGGAACACTGAAGCTTTCTTT.

The CDR3 DNA follows: TGTGCCAGCAGGACTAGCGGGGGGGCGACCGGGGAGCTGTTTTTT. Its translation: CASRTSGGATGELFF. The rearrangement joins TRBV6-2 or TRBV6-3 to TRBJ2-2; 14 positions match TRBD2. The CDR3 is 15 amino acids. Germline assignment: CDR1 MNHEY and CDR2 SVGEGT. V lost 6 bases to trimming and J lost 5 bases; unmatched junction nucleotides: 2.

This clonotype was found a few times. J is TRBJ1-1 and V is TRBV6-5; possible D gene TRBD1, 5 bases. CDR3 length equals 12 residues. The V gene's germline CDR1 is MNHEY and CDR2 SVGAGI. Trimming shortened V by 2 bases and J by 4 bases, and 5 bases separated the two germline ends. The CDR3, as DNA: TGTGCCAGCAGTTACGGGGGCACTGAAGCTTTCTTT. It specifies CASSYGGTEAFF.

This clonotype was counted a single time. V and J are TRBV5-5 and TRBJ2-2; D remains unclear. Looked up from germline, CDR1 is SGHKS and CDR2 is YYEKEE (reference sequence). The CDR3 has 14 residues. V was shortened by 0 bases and J by 3 bases, with 6 bases between the two germline ends. CDR3 amino acids: CASSLGLYTGELFF. Written as DNA, the CDR3 is TGTGCCAGCAGCTTGGGGTTGTACACCGGGGAGCTGTTTTTT.